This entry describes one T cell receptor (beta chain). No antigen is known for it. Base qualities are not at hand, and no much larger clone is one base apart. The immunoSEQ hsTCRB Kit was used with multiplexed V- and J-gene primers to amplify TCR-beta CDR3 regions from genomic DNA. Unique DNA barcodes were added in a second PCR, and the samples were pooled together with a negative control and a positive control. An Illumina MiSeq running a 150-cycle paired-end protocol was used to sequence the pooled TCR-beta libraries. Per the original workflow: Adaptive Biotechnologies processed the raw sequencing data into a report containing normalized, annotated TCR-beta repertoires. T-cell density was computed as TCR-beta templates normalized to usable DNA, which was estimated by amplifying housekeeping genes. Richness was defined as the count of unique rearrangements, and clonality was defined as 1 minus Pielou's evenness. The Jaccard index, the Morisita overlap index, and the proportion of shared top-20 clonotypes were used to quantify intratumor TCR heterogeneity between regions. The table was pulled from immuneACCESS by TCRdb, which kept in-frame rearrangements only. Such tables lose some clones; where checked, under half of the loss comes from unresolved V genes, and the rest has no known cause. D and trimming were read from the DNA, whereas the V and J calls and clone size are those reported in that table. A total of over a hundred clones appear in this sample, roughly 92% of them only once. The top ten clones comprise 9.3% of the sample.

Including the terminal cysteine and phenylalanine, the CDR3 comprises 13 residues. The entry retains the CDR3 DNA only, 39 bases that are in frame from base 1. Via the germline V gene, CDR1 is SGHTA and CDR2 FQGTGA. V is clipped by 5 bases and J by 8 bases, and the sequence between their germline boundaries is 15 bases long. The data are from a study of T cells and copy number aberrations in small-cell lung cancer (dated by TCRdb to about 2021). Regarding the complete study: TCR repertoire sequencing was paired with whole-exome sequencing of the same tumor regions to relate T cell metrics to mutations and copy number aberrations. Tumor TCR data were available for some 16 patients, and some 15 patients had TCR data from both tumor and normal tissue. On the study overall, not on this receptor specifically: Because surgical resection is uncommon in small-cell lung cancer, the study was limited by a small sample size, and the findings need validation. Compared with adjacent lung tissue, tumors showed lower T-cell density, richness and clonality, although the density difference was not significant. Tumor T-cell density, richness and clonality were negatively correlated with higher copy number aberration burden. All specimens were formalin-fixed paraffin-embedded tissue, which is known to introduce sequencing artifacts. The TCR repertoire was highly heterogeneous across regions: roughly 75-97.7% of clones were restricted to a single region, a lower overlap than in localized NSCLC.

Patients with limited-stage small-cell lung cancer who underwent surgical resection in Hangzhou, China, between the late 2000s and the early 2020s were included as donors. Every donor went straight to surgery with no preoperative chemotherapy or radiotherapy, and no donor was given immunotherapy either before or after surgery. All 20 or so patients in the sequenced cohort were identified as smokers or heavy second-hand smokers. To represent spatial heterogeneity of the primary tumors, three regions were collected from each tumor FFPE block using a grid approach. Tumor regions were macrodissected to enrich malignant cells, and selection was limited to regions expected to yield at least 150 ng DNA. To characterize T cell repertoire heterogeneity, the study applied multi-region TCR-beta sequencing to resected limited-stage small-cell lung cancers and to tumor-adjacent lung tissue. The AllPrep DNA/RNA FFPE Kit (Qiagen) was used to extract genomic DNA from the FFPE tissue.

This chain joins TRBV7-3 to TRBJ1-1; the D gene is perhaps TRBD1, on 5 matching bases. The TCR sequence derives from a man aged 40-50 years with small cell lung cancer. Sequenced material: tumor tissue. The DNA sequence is TGTGCCAGCAGCCTCGACAGTTCCAAGGAAGCTTTCTTT. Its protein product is CASSLDSSKEAFF. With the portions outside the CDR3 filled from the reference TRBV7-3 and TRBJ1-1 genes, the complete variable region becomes GAGVSQTPSNKVTEKGKYVELRCDPISGHTALYWYRQSLGQGPEFLIYFQGTGAADDSGLPNDRFFAVRPEGSVSTLKIQRTERGDSAVYLCASSLDSSKEAFFGQGTRLTVV.